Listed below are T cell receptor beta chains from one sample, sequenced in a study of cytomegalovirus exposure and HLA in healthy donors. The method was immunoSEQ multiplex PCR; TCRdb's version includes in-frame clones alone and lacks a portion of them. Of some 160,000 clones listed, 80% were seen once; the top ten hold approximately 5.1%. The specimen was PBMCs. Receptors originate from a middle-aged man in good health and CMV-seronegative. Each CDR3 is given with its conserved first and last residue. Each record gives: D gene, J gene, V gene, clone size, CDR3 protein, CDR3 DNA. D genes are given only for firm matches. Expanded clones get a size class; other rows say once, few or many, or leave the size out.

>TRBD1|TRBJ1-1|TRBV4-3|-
CASSQGTGGWITEAFF
TGCGCCAGCAGCCAGGGGACAGGGGGGTGGATCACTGAAGCTTTCTTT
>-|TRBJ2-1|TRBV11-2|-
CASSLETSFDNEQFF
TGTGCCAGCAGCTTAGAGACTAGTTTCGACAATGAGCAGTTCTTC
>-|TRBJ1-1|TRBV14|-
CASSQVVSPAFF
TGTGCCAGCAGCCAAGTCGTGTCTCCAGCTTTCTTT
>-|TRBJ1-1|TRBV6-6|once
CASSYGQQNTEAFF
TGTGCCAGCAGTTACGGACAGCAGAACACTGAAGCTTTCTTT
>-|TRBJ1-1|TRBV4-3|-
CASSQGPYTEAFF
TGCGCCAGCAGCCAAGGTCCGTACACTGAAGCTTTCTTT
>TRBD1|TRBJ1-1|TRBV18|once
CASSPRDRVSEAFF
TGTGCCAGCTCACCTCGGGACAGGGTGTCAGAAGCTTTCTTT
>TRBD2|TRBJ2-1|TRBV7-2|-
CASSLAPSGITHFSYNEQFF
TGTGCCAGCAGCTTAGCGCCTAGCGGTATAACTCACTTCTCCTACAATGAGCAGTTCTTC
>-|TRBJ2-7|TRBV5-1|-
CASSLGAVYEQYF
TGCGCCAGCAGCTTGGGGGCAGTTTACGAGCAGTACTTC
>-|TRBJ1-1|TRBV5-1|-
CASSVTALNTEAFF
TGCGCCAGCAGCGTGACAGCCCTCAACACTGAAGCTTTCTTT
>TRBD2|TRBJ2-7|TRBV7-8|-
CASSLGTSGSLDYEQYF
TGTGCCAGCAGCTTGGGGACTAGCGGGAGTCTGGACTACGAGCAGTACTTC
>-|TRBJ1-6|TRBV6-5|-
CASSLQELIYNSPLHF
TGTGCCAGCAGTTTACAGGAATTAATCTATAATTCACCCCTCCACTTT
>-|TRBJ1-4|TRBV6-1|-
CASRELGPREKLFF
TGTGCCAGCAGGGAATTGGGCCCACGGGAAAAACTGTTTTTT
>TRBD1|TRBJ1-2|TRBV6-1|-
CASKNQTGEFYYTF
TGTGCCAGCAAGAACCAGACAGGGGAATTTTACTACACCTTC
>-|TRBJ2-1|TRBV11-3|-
CASSRLGLGNEQFF
TGTGCCAGCAGCCGACTAGGGTTGGGGAATGAGCAGTTCTTC
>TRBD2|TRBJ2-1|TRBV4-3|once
CASSQDGTSGSRYNEQFF
TGCGCCAGCAGCCAAGATGGGACTAGCGGGAGTCGGTACAATGAGCAGTTCTTC
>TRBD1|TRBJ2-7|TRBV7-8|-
CASSFGTGGYYEQYF
TGTGCCAGCAGCTTCGGGACAGGGGGCTACTACGAGCAGTACTTC
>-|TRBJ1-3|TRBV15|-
CATSSVTGDPIYF
TGTGCCACCAGCAGCGTAACAGGCGATCCTATATATTTT
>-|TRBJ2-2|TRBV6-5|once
CASMGETGTGELFF
TGTGCCAGCATGGGCGAAACAGGCACCGGGGAGCTGTTTTTT
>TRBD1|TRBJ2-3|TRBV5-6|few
CASSDTGGAADTQYF
TGTGCCAGCAGCGATACAGGGGGCGCGGCAGATACGCAGTATTTT
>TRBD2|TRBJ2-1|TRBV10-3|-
CAISSGTSGNNEQFF
TGTGCCATCAGTTCCGGGACTAGCGGGAACAATGAGCAGTTCTTC
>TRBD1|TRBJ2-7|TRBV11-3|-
CASSLIPGRGSYEQYF
TGTGCCAGCAGCTTAATTCCGGGCAGGGGGTCCTACGAGCAGTACTTC
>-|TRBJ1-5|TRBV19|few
CASSIRGNQPQHF
TGTGCCAGTAGTATTCGGGGGAATCAGCCCCAGCATTTT
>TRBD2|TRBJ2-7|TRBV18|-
CASSHSSGSSYEQYF
TGTGCCAGCTCACACTCTAGCGGGAGTTCCTACGAGCAGTACTTC
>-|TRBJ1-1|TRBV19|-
CATKVRGLNTEAFF
TGTGCCACGAAGGTAAGGGGGTTGAACACTGAAGCTTTCTTT
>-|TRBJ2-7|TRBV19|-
CASSMGGYEQYF
TGTGCCAGTAGTATGGGAGGCTACGAGCAGTACTTC
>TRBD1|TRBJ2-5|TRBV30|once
CAWSEGAPQYF
TGTGCCTGGAGTGAGGGGGCACCGCAGTACTTC
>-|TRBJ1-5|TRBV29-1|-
CSVVAGDGNQPQHF
TGCAGCGTTGTAGCGGGAGATGGCAATCAGCCCCAGCATTTT
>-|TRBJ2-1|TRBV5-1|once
CASSLGTPGNEQFF
TGCGCCAGCAGCTTGGGTACTCCAGGGAATGAGCAGTTCTTC
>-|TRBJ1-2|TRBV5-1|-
CASSPGHIDYGYTF
TGCGCCAGCAGCCCCGGACACATAGACTATGGCTACACCTTC
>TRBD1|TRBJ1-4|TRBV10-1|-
CASSEQGIEKLFF
TGCGCCAGCAGTGAACAGGGGATTGAAAAACTGTTTTTT
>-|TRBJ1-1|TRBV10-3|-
CAISDGNAEAFF
TGTGCCATCAGTGACGGTAACGCTGAAGCTTTCTTT
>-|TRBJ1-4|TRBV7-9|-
CASSQEVDGEKLFF
TGTGCCAGCAGCCAGGAGGTAGACGGTGAAAAACTGTTTTTT
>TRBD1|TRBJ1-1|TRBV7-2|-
CASSPTGGEAFF
TGTGCCAGCAGCCCGACAGGGGGTGAAGCTTTCTTT
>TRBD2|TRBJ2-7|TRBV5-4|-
CASTAWARSGGREQYF
TGTGCCAGCACCGCTTGGGCCAGGAGCGGGGGGCGGGAGCAGTACTTC
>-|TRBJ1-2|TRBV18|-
CASSPSPPGIYGYTF
TGTGCCAGCTCACCGTCCCCCCCAGGGATCTATGGCTACACCTTC
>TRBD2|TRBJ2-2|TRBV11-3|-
CASSLDLLTSGNTGELFF
TGTGCCAGCAGCTTAGATCTATTGACTAGCGGTAACACCGGGGAGCTGTTTTTT
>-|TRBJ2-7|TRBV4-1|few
CASSQDRGAGSYEQYF
TGCGCCAGCAGCCAAGATCGGGGGGCAGGCTCCTACGAGCAGTACTTC
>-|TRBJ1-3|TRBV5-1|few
CASSLDPITSGNTIYF
TGCGCCAGCAGCTTGGACCCGATTACTTCTGGAAACACCATATATTTT
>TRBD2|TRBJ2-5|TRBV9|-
CASSGGGFQETQYF
TGTGCCAGCAGCGGGGGGGGATTTCAAGAGACCCAGTACTTC
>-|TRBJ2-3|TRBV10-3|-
CAISESGAEDTQYF
TGTGCCATCAGTGAGTCTGGGGCCGAAGATACGCAGTATTTT
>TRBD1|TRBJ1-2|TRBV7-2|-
CASRSPGQGKNNYGYTF
TGTGCCAGCAGATCCCCGGGACAGGGAAAGAATAACTATGGCTACACCTTC
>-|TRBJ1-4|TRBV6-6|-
CASRSTGPNEKLFF
TGTGCCAGCAGATCTACAGGGCCGAATGAAAAACTGTTTTTT
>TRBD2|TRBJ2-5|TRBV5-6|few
CASSLAGGGQETQYF
TGTGCCAGCAGCTTGGCCGGGGGGGGCCAAGAGACCCAGTACTTC
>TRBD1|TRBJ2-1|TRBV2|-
CASREDRVGEQFF
TGTGCCAGCAGAGAGGACAGGGTTGGTGAGCAGTTCTTC
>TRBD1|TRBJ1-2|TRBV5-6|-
CASSLGGQGWYGYTF
TGTGCCAGCAGCTTGGGTGGACAGGGGTGGTATGGCTACACCTTC
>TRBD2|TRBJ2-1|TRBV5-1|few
CASSYQTSGVNEQFF
TGCGCCAGCAGCTACCAGACTAGCGGGGTCAATGAGCAGTTCTTC
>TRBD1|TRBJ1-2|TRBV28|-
CASSPLAQGLIYGYTF
TGTGCCAGCAGTCCGCTAGCACAGGGGCTTATTTATGGCTACACCTTC
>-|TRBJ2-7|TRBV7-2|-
CASSLARGAGEQYF
TGTGCCAGCAGCTTAGCGCGAGGGGCGGGAGAGCAGTACTTC
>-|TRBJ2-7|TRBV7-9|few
CASSLRQGASYEQYF
TGTGCCAGCAGCTTAAGGCAGGGCGCGTCCTACGAGCAGTACTTC
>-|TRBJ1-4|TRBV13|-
CASSPPRSAPVTNEKLFF
TGTGCCAGCAGCCCCCCCCGGAGTGCCCCAGTTACTAATGAAAAACTGTTTTTT